This passage covers 8 T cell receptor beta chains from one sample sequenced in a study of blood T cell repertoires in COVID-19. The data were produced by immunoSEQ multiplex PCR, yet TCRdb's version contains in-frame clones alone and is incomplete. The table includes 300,000 to 400,000 clones, around 89% detected once. Sequences were obtained from PBMCs or T cells enriched from blood (not recorded which). These receptors all stem from a man younger than 35 who had recovered from COVID-19.

The V call is TRBV7-9, the J call TRBJ2-7; TRBD1 agrees at 8 bases. This CDR3 comprises 14 residues. V shed 3 bases and J 5 bases; nucleotides not matched to a gene: 6. Germline CDR1 SEHNR, CDR2 FQNEAQ (reference sequence). This chain's CDR3 is CASSLGDRIHEQYF. The DNA for the CDR3 is TGTGCCAGCAGCTTGGGGGACAGGATCCACGAGCAGTACTTC. Full variable domain (outside the CDR3, taken from reference TRBV7-9 and TRBJ2-7): DTGVSQNPRHKITKRGQNVTFRCDPISEHNRLYWYRQTLGQGPEFLTYFQNEAQLEKSRLLSDRFSAERPKGSFSTLEIQRTEQGDSAMYLCASSLGDRIHEQYFGPGTRLTVT.

This clone was detected once. The genes are TRBV5-1 and TRBJ1-2, with TRBD1 matching over 9 bases. Germline CDR1 and CDR2: SGHRS and YFSETQ. The V and J ends lost 2 bases and 6 bases, in that order; junction bases with no gene match: 8. The CDR3 spans 15 residues. Here the CDR3 reads CASSLDTGGADGYTF. The CDR3 nucleotides are TGCGCCAGCAGCTTAGACACAGGGGGCGCGGATGGCTACACCTTC.

This clone was seen a single time. The rearrangement uses TRBV3-1 (or the pseudogene TRBV3-2) and TRBJ1-2; 8 nucleotides agree with TRBD1. The trim removed 8 bases at V and 3 bases at J, leaving 17 bases unmatched. The CDR3 is 17 residues long. Germline V CDR1 and CDR2: LGHDT, YNNKEL (reference sequence). CDR3 sequence: CASAGDRTGRIDYGYTF. CDR3 sequence (DNA): TGTGCCAGCGCGGGGGATCGGACAGGGAGGATCGACTATGGCTACACCTTC.

The chain uses TRBV7-4 and TRBJ2-7; a possible D gene is TRBD1 (5 bases). Germline V gene data show CDR1 as SGHVT and CDR2 as SQSDAQ. Trimming took 4 bases from V and 6 from J, leaving 16 bases between them. The CDR3 runs to 14 residues. The CDR3 reads CASSSAPRQIEQYF. CDR3 in DNA: TGTGCCAGCAGCTCGGCCCCCCGACAGATCGAGCAGTACTTC. Based on the CDR3 plus reference TRBV7-4 and TRBJ2-7, the full variable domain is GAGVSQSPRYKVAKRGRDVALRCDSISGHVTLYWYRQTLGQGSEVLTYSQSDAQRDKSGRPSGRFSAERPERSVSTLKIQRTEQGDSAVYLCASSSAPRQIEQYFGPGTRLTVT.

The chain links TRBV7-9 to TRBJ2-3; 14 bases are a match to TRBD2. CDR1 SEHNR and CDR2 FQNEAQ come from the germline V gene (reference sequence). The V gene end was trimmed by 1 base and the J gene end by 4 bases; junction bases not matched to a gene: 4. This CDR3 contains 17 residues. The CDR3 sequence: CASSLGTSGGYSDTQYF. In nucleotides, the CDR3 is TGTGCCAGCAGCTTAGGGACTAGCGGGGGGTATTCAGATACGCAGTATTTT.

J is TRBJ2-7 and V is TRBV21-1; TRBD1 is the table's D call and was not checked against the DNA. TRBV21-1 is termed a pseudogene. CDR3 length equals 14 residues. The CDR3 spells CASSFRQGAHEQYF. The CDR3, as DNA: TGTGCCAGCAGCTTTCGACAGGGGGCCCACGAGCAGTACTTC.

This chain links TRBV30 with TRBJ1-1, with 7 bases matching TRBD1. The CDR3 runs to 12 residues. The V segment lost 3 bases and the J segment 11 bases; nucleotides outside the gene matches: 9. Per the germline V gene, CDR1 is GTSNPN and CDR2 is SVGIG (reference sequence). CDR3: CAWSADRVWAFF. The CDR3, as DNA: TGTGCCTGGAGCGCCGACAGGGTGTGGGCTTTCTTT.

The chain is built from TRBV5-1 and TRBJ2-3; 8 nucleotides align to TRBD2. J gave up 1 base and V 0 bases, and 4 bases lay outside the gene matches. This CDR3 comprises 16 residues. Germline V CDR1 and CDR2: SGHRS, YFSETQ. In DNA form, the CDR3 reads TGCGCCAGCAGCTTGGATGCGGGAGGAGGCACAGATACGCAGTATTTT. Its translation is CASSLDAGGGTDTQYF.